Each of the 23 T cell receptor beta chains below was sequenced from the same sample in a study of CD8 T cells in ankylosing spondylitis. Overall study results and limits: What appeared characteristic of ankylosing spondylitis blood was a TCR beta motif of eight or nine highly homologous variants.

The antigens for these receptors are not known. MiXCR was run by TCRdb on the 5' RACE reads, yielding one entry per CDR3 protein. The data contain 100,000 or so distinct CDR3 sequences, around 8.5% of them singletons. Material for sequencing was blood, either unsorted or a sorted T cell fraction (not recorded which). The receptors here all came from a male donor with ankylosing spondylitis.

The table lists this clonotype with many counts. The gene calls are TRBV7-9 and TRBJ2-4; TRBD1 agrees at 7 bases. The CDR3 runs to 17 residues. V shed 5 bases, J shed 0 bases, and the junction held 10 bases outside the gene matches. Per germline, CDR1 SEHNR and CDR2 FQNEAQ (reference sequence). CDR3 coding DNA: TGTGCCAGCAGCATACAGGGGCCGAGACTAGCCAAAAACATTCAGTACTTC. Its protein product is CASSIQGPRLAKNIQYF.

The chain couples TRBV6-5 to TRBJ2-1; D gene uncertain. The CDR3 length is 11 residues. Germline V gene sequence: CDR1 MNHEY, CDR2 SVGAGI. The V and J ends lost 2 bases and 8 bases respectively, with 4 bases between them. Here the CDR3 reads CASSYKDEQFF. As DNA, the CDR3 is TGTGCCAGCAGTTACAAGGATGAGCAGTTCTTC.

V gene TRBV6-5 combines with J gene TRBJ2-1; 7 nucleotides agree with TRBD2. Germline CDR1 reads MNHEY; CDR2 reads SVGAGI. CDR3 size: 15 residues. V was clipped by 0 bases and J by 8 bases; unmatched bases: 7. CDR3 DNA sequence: TGTGCCAGCAGTTACTCCGAGGCGGGAGTGGATGAGCAGTTCTTC. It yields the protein CASSYSEAGVDEQFF.

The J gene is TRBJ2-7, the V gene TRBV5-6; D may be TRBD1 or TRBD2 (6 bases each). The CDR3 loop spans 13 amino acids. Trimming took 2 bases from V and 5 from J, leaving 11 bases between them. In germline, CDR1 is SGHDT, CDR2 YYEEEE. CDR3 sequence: CASSFGGRDEQYV. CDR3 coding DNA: TGTGCCAGCAGCTTTGGGGGGCGCGACGAGCAGTACGTC.

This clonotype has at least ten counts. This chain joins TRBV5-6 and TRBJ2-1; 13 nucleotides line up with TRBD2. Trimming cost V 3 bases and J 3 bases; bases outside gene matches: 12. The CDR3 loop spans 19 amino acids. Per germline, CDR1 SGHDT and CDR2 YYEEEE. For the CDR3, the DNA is TGTGCCAGCAGCTCCCAGGGACTAGCGGGAATAGCCTACTACAATGAGCAGTTCTTC. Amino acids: CASSSQGLAGIAYYNEQFF.

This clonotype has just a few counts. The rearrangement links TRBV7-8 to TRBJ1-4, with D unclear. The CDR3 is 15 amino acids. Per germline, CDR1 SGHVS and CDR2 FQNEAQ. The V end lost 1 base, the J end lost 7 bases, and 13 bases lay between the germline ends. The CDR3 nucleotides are TGTGCCAGCAGCTTAGTAGGGCCCTCGGGTGAAAAACTGTTTTTT. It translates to CASSLVGPSGEKLFF.

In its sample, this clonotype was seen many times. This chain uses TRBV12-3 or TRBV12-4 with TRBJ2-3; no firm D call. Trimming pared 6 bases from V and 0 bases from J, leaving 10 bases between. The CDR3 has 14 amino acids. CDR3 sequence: CASSHAWSTDTQYF. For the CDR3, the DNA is TGTGCCAGCAGCCATGCTTGGAGCACAGATACGCAGTATTTT.

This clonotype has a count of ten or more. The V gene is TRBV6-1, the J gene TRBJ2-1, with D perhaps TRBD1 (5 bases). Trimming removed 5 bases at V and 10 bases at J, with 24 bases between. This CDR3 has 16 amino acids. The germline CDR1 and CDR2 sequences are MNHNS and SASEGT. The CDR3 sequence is CASSPNSRTFSGEQFF. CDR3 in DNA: TGTGCCAGCAGTCCCAACTCTAGGACCTTCTCAGGGGAGCAGTTCTTC.

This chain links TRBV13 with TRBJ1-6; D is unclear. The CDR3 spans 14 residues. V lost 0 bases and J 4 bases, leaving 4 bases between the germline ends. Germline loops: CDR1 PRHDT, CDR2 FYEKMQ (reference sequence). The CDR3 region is CASSLGFYNSPLHF. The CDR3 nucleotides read TGTGCCAGCAGCTTAGGATTTTATAATTCACCCCTCCACTTT.

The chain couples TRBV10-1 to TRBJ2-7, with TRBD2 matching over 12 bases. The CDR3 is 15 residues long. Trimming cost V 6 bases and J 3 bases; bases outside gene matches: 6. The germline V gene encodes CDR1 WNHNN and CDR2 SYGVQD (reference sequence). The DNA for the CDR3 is TGCGCCAGCAGCGGTGGGGGACTAGCGGGCTACGAGCAGTACTTC. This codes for CASSGGGLAGYEQYF.

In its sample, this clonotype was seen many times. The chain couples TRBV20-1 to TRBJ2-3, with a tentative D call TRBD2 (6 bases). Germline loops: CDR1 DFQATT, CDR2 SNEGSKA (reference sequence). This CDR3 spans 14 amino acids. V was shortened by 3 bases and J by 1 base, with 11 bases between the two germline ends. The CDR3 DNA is TGCAGTGCTAGGGTCGGGACTGGCACAGATACGCAGTATTTT. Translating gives CSARVGTGTDTQYF.

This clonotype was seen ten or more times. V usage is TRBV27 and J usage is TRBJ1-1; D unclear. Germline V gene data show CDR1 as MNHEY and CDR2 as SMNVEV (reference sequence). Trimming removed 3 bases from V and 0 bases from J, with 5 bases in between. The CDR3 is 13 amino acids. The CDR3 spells CASSFTVNTEAFF. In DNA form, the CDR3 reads TGTGCCAGCAGTTTTACGGTGAACACTGAAGCTTTCTTT.

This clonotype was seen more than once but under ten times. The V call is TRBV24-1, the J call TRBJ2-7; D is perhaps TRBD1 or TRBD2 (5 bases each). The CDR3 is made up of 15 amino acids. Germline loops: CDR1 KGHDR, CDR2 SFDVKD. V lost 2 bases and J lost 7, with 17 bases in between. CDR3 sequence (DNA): TGTGCCACCAGTGATTCACCGGGACGCCCGGGGGAGCAGTACTTC. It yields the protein CATSDSPGRPGEQYF.

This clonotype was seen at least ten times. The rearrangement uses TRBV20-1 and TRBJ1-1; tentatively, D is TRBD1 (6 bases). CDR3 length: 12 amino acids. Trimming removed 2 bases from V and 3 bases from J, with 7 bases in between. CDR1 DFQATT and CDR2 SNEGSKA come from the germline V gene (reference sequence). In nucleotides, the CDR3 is TGCAGTGCTAGAAGGGGGGACACTGAAGCTTTCTTT. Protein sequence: CSARRGDTEAFF.

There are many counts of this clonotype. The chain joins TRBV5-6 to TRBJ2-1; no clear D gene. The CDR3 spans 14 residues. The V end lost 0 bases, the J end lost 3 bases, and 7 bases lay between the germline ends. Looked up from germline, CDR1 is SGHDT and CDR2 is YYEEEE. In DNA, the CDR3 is TGTGCCAGCAGCTTGGAGGGAAGCTACAATGAGCAGTTCTTC. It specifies CASSLEGSYNEQFF. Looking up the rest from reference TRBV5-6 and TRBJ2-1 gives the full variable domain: DAGVTQSPTHLIKTRGQQVTLRCSPKSGHDTVSWYQQALGQGPQFIFQYYEEEERQRGNFPDRFSGHQFPNYSSELNVNALLLGDSALYLCASSLEGSYNEQFFGPGTRLTVL.

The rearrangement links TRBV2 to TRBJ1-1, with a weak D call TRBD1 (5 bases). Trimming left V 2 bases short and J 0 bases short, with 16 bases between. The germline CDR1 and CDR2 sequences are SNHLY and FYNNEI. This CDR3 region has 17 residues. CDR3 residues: CASSEKGPRGMNTEAFF. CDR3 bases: TGTGCCAGCAGTGAAAAGGGACCCCGAGGTATGAACACTGAAGCTTTCTTT.

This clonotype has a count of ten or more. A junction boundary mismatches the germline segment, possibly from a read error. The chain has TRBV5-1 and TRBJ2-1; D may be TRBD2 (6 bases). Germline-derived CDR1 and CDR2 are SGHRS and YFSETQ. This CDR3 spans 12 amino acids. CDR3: CASSLGGDEQFF. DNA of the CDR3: TGTGCCAGCAGCTTAGGCGGGGATGAGCAGTTCTTC.

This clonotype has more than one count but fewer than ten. CDR3 in DNA: TGTGCCACCCACTACGGGGGGCGGAACACTGAAGCTTTCTTT. This sequence encodes CATHYGGRNTEAFF. This chain joins TRBV6-1 and TRBJ1-1, with D maybe TRBD1 (6 bases). This CDR3 has 14 amino acids. V was shortened by 10 bases and J by 1 base, with 16 bases between the two germline ends. CDR1 MNHNS and CDR2 SASEGT come from the germline V gene.

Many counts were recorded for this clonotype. The CDR3 region has the DNA TGTGCCAGCAGCCCCCTAGGGGGACAGCCGAACACCGGGGAGCTGTTTTTT. Translated: CASSPLGGQPNTGELFF. The chain is built from TRBV7-9 and TRBJ2-2; 7 positions match TRBD1. The CDR3 length is 17 residues. Germline-derived CDR1 and CDR2 are SEHNR and FQNEAQ (reference sequence). The V and J ends lost 5 bases and 0 bases, in that order; junction bases with no gene match: 9.

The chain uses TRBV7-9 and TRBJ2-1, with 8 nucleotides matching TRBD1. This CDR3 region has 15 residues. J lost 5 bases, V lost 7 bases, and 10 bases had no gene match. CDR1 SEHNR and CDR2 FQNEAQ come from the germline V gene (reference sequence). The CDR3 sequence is CASNVRDRKNNEQFF. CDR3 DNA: TGTGCCAGCAACGTTAGGGACAGGAAAAACAATGAGCAGTTCTTC.

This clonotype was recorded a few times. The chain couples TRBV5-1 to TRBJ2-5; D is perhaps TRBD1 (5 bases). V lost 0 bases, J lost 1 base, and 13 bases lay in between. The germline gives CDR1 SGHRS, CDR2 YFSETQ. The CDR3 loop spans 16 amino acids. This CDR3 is CASSLVFRAGQETQYF. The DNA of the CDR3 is TGCGCCAGCAGCTTGGTATTCAGGGCAGGCCAAGAGACCCAGTACTTC.

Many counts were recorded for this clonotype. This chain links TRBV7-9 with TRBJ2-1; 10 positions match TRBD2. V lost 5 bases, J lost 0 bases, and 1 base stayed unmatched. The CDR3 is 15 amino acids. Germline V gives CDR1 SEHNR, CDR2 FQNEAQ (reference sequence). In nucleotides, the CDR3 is TGTGCCAGCAGCCCTAGCGGGAGCTCCTACAATGAGCAGTTCTTC. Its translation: CASSPSGSSYNEQFF.

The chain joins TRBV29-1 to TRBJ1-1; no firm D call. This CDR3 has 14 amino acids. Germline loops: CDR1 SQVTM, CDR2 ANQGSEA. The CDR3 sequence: CSQIKGEMNTEAFF. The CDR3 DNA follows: TGCAGTCAGATAAAGGGAGAAATGAACACTGAAGCTTTCTTT. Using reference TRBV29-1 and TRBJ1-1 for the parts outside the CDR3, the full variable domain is SAVISQKPSRDICQRGTSLTIQCQVDSQVTMMFWYRQQPGQSLTLIATANQGSEATYESGFVIDKFPISRPNLTFSTLTVSNMSPEDSSIYLCSQIKGEMNTEAFFGQGTRLTVV.